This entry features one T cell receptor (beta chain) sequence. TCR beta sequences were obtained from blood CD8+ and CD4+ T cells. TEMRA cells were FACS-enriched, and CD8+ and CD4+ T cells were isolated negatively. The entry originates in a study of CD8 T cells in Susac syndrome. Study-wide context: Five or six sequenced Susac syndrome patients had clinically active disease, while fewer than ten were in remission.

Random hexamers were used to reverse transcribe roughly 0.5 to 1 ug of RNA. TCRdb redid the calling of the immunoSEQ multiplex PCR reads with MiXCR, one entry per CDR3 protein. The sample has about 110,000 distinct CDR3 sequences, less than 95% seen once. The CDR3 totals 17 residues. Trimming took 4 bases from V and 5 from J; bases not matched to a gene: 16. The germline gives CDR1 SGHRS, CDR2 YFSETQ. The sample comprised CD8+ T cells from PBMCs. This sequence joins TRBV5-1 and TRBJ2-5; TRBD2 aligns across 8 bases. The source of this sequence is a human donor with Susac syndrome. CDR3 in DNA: TGCGCCAGCAGCCCCCCTCTCCAGGGACTAGTGGGCGAGACCCAGTACTTC. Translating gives CASSPPLQGLVGETQYF.